The 14 T cell receptor beta chains below were found in one sample sequenced in a study of blood T cell repertoires in COVID-19. Repertoires were generated with immunoSEQ multiplex PCR, while TCRdb's copy carries only in-frame clones and drops some. The data contain approximately 140,000 clones, roughly 84% of them singletons. Material for sequencing was PBMCs or T cells enriched from blood (not recorded which). Every receptor here comes from a woman between 50 and 59 years old who had been exposed to COVID-19.

V is TRBV11-2 and J is TRBJ2-3, with unresolved D. CDR1 and CDR2 (germline): SGHAT, FQNNGV. The CDR3 contains 12 residues. The V gene lost 5 bases and the J gene lost 6 bases, with 9 bases spanning the gap. CDR3 sequence: CASSPQLDTQYF. CDR3 sequence (DNA): TGTGCCAGCAGCCCGCAGTTGGATACGCAGTATTTT.

This clone was observed a few times. The rearrangement uses TRBV7-9 and TRBJ1-2; maybe TRBD1 (6 bases). Germline V lookup: CDR1 SEHNR, CDR2 FQNEAQ (reference sequence). Trimming removed 5 bases at V and 4 bases at J, with 20 bases between. There are 16 residues in the CDR3. CDR3 coding DNA: TGTGCCAGCAGCCCCCCTGGCCGACAGGACATCTATGGCTACACCTTC. Its protein product is CASSPPGRQDIYGYTF.

This rearrangement joins TRBV29-1 to TRBJ1-2; tentatively, D is TRBD1 (6 bases). The CDR3 consists of 11 residues. V was trimmed by 6 bases and J by 3 bases, leaving 8 bases between them. Germline V gene lookup returns CDR1 SQVTM and CDR2 ANQGSEA. CDR3 DNA: TGCAGCGTCCACAGGGACTATGGCTACACCTTC. Its translation: CSVHRDYGYTF.

The rearrangement joins TRBV6-1 to TRBJ2-7; tentatively, D is TRBD1 (6 bases). The CDR3 covers 16 residues. Germline CDR1 is MNHNS and CDR2 is SASEGT. Trimming left V 0 bases short and J 1 base short, with 13 bases between. CDR3 sequence (DNA): TGTGCCAGCAGTGAAGCATCCGGGACAAGGTCCTACGAGCAGTACTTC. This sequence encodes CASSEASGTRSYEQYF.

The chain employs TRBV6-4 and TRBJ1-5; no clear D gene. Trimming cost V 4 bases and J 6 bases, with 13 bases left between them. This CDR3 has 14 residues. CDR1 and CDR2 (germline): MRHNA, SNTAGT. CDR3 residues: CASSVGRDGQPQHF. The CDR3, as DNA: TGTGCCAGCAGTGTAGGGAGGGATGGTCAGCCCCAGCATTTT.

The J gene is TRBJ1-1, the V gene TRBV11-3; 7 nucleotides align to TRBD1. CDR1 and CDR2 (germline): SGHNT, YENEEA. This CDR3 is built from 12 residues. The J segment lost 8 bases and the V segment lost 4 bases, leaving 4 bases of the junction unmatched. This CDR3 is CASSSRQGEAFF. Written as DNA, the CDR3 is TGTGCCAGCAGCTCCCGACAGGGCGAAGCTTTCTTT.

The chain has TRBV2 and TRBJ2-7; no definite D call. Per germline, CDR1 SNHLY and CDR2 FYNNEI. The CDR3 covers 13 residues. Trimming stripped 6 bases from V and 7 bases from J, with 16 bases between. The CDR3 DNA reads as TGTGCCAGCAGCGCCACTACAACTGGGGAGCAGTACTTC. It translates to CASSATTTGEQYF. Drawing the rest from reference TRBV2 and TRBJ2-7, the complete variable domain is EPEVTQTPSHQVTQMGQEVILRCVPISNHLYFYWYRQILGQKVEFLVSFYNNEISEKSEIFDDQFSVERPDGSNFTLKIRSTKLEDSAMYFCASSATTTGEQYFGPGTRLTVT.

The chain carries TRBV7-8 and TRBJ1-5; 9 bases are shared with TRBD1. Per the germline V gene, CDR1 is SGHVS and CDR2 is FQNEAQ. V trimming: 1 base; J trimming: 6 bases; junction bases outside the gene matches: 10. The CDR3 contains 17 residues. The chain's CDR3 is CASSLVGGQGRSQPQHF. The CDR3 nucleotides read TGTGCCAGCAGCTTAGTGGGGGGACAGGGTAGGAGTCAGCCCCAGCATTTT.

The chain uses TRBV29-1 and TRBJ1-2; 7 nucleotides align to TRBD1. Trimming removed 7 bases from V and 4 bases from J; junction bases left unmatched: 12. The germline V gene has CDR1 SQVTM and CDR2 ANQGSEA. There are 14 residues in the CDR3. This CDR3 reads CSDDRVTLLYGYTF. The DNA of the CDR3 is TGCAGCGATGACAGGGTAACACTCCTCTATGGCTACACCTTC.

The chain combines TRBV2 with TRBJ2-7; TRBD1 might be the D (5 bases). The germline CDR1 and CDR2 sequences are SNHLY and FYNNEI. V shed 3 bases and J shed 6 bases, with 12 bases lying between them. The length of the CDR3 is 13 residues. CDR3 nucleotides: TGTGCCAGCAGTGAGGTCAGGGATGTCGAGCAGTACTTC. Its translation is CASSEVRDVEQYF.

The chain has TRBV5-1 and TRBJ2-5, with 8 bases matching TRBD1. The V and J ends lost 3 bases and 1 base, in that order; junction bases with no gene match: 2. The CDR3 contains 14 residues. The V gene's germline CDR1 is SGHRS and CDR2 YFSETQ. The CDR3 spells CASSSQGVQETQYF. CDR3 bases: TGCGCCAGCAGCTCACAGGGGGTCCAAGAGACCCAGTACTTC.

The V and J genes are TRBV28 and TRBJ1-3; TRBD1 is a possible D gene (5 bases). In germline, CDR1 is MDHEN, CDR2 SYDVKM. CDR3 size: 14 residues. Deletions cut 3 bases from V and 3 bases from J, with 9 bases between. This chain's CDR3 is CASSFGGNGNTIYF. For the CDR3, the DNA is TGTGCCAGCAGTTTCGGGGGGAATGGAAACACCATATATTTT.

This clone was observed a handful of times. V usage is TRBV11-2 and J usage is TRBJ2-2; 7 positions match TRBD2. The V and J ends lost 1 base and 13 bases, in that order; junction bases with no gene match: 3. Germline values: CDR1 SGHAT, CDR2 FQNNGV. The CDR3 is made up of 12 amino acids. The CDR3 nucleotides are TGTGCCAGCAGCTTAGGGGGGGGAGTGCTGTTTTTT. As protein: CASSLGGGVLFF.

The chain carries TRBV5-1 and TRBJ2-3; maybe TRBD1 (5 bases). V was cut by 0 bases and J by 4 bases, with 9 bases left in between. The CDR3 has 14 amino acids. From germline, CDR1 is SGHRS and CDR2 YFSETQ. For the CDR3, the DNA is TGCGCCAGCAGCTTGGGTTGGGGCTCAGATACGCAGTATTTT. It encodes CASSLGWGSDTQYF. Based on the CDR3 plus reference TRBV5-1 and TRBJ2-3, the full variable domain is KAGVTQTPRYLIKTRGQQVTLSCSPISGHRSVSWYQQTPGQGLQFLFEYFSETQRNKGNFPGRFSGRQFSNSRSEMNVSTLELGDSALYLCASSLGWGSDTQYFGPGTRLTVL.